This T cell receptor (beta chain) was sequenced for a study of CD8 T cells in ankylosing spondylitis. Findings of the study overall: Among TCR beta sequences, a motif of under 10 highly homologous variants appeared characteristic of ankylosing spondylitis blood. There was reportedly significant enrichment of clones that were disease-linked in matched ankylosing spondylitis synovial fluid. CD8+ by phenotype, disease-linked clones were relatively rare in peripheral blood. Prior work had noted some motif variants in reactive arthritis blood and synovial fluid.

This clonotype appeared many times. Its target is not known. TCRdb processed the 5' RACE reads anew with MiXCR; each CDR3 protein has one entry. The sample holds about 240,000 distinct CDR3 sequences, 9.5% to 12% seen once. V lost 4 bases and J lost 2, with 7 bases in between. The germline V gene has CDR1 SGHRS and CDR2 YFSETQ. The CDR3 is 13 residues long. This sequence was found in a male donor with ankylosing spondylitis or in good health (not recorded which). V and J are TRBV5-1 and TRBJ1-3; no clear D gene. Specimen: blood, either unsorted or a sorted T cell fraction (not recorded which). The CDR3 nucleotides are TGCGCCAGCAGCGAAGCGACTGGAAACACCATATATTTT. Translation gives CASSEATGNTIYF.